The table lists the clone carrying this T cell receptor (beta chain) with a count of one. TCRdb's copy holds only in-frame clones and misses some; the assay was immunoSEQ multiplex PCR. The sample records approximately 500,000 clones, around 89% being singletons. The data were obtained in a study of blood T cell repertoires in COVID-19. Study details: The study drew acute and convalescent COVID-19 samples from the United States, Italy and Spain. T cells, B-cell-depleted T cells, or PBMCs supplied cDNA or gDNA.

CDR1 is SGHVS, CDR2 FQNEAQ, per germline. CDR3 length: 12 amino acids. V gave up 4 bases and J gave up 2 bases, with 5 bases separating them. Adults between about 18 and 89 years of age took part from about 24 US areas. Cohort 3 donors counted as recovered after two negative PCRs, clearance, or resolved symptoms. This chain uses TRBV7-8 with TRBJ1-2; D not certain. Sequenced: PBMCs or T cells enriched from blood (not recorded which). The receptor comes from a woman aged 40 to 50 who had recovered from COVID-19. The CDR3 DNA is TGTGCCAGCAGCTCTGTCAACTATGGCTACACCTTC. Translation: CASSSVNYGYTF.